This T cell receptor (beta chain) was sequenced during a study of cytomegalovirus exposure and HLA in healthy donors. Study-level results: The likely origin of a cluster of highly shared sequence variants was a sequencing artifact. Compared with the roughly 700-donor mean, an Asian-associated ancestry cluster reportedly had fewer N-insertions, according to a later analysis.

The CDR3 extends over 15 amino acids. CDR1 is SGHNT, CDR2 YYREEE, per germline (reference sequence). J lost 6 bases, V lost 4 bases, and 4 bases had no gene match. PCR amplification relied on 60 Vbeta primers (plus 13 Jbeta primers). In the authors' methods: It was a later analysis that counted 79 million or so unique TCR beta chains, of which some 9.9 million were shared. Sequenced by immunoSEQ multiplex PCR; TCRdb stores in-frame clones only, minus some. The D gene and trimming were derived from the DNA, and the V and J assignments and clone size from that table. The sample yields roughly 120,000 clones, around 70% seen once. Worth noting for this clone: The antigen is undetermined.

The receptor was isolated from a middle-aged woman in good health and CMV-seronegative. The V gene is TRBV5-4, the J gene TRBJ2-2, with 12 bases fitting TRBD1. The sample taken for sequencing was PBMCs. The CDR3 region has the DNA TGTGCCAGCAGCCCGGGACAGGGGGCCGCCGGGGAGCTGTTTTTT. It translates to CASSPGQGAAGELFF.